Shown below are 26 T cell receptor beta chains from a single sample sequenced in a study of blood T cell repertoires in COVID-19. TCRdb keeps only in-frame clones here, not all; method: immunoSEQ multiplex PCR. The sample lists 95,000 to 110,000 clones; approximately 80% were seen once. Sequenced: peripheral blood. The receptors were gathered from a man between 60 and 75 years old with acute or convalescent COVID-19.

Only one count was recorded for this clone. This chain joins TRBV28 and TRBJ2-1, with D tentatively TRBD2 (5 bases). With 8 bases removed from V and 9 bases from J, the gap between germline ends came to 17 bases. Germline CDR1 is MDHEN and CDR2 is SYDVKM. CDR3 size: 13 residues. As DNA, the CDR3 is TGTGCCAGCGGATTGGTAGGCGCGGGTGAGCAGTTCTTC. This gives the protein CASGLVGAGEQFF.

The chain links TRBV12-3 or TRBV12-4 to TRBJ1-5, with D possibly being TRBD1 (6 bases). Trimming cost V 6 bases and J 6 bases, with 9 bases left between them. The CDR3 is 12 amino acids. CDR3 sequence (DNA): TGTGCCAGCAGACAGGGTCTTCAGCCCCAGCATTTT. The encoded protein is CASRQGLQPQHF.

The rearrangement uses TRBV28 and TRBJ1-4, with D hard to call. Germline loops: CDR1 MDHEN, CDR2 SYDVKM. The V end lost 3 bases, the J end lost 2 bases, and 7 bases lay between the germline ends. This CDR3 is 14 amino acids long. Here the CDR3 DNA reads TGTGCCAGCAGTTTGCCAGGCACTAATGAAAAACTGTTTTTT. Protein: CASSLPGTNEKLFF.

The rearrangement links TRBV11-2 to TRBJ2-1; 16 nucleotides agree with TRBD2. J gave up 8 bases and V 3 bases, and 7 bases lay outside the gene matches. Germline CDR1 is SGHAT and CDR2 is FQNNGV. The CDR3 loop spans 17 amino acids. The CDR3 bases are TGTGCCAGCAGCTTCCAAGCGGGGACTAGCGGGAGGGATGAGCAGTTCTTC. Amino acids: CASSFQAGTSGRDEQFF.

The chain links TRBV6-5 to TRBJ2-3, with 7 bases aligning to TRBD2. CDR3 size: 15 residues. J was trimmed by 0 bases and V by 5 bases; bases with no gene match: 5. Germline loops: CDR1 MNHEY, CDR2 SVGAGI. CDR3 amino acids: CASSKLAPSTDTQYF. CDR3 DNA sequence: TGTGCCAGCAGTAAACTAGCGCCAAGCACAGATACGCAGTATTTT.

V usage is TRBV19 and J usage is TRBJ1-5; 12 nucleotides line up with TRBD1. Germline CDR1 LNHDA, CDR2 SQIVND (reference sequence). V lost 5 bases, J lost 2 bases, and 13 bases stayed unmatched. The CDR3 is made up of 19 amino acids. CDR3 loop: CASSLGAGTGGVGNQPQHF. CDR3 in DNA: TGTGCCAGTAGTCTGGGGGCCGGGACAGGGGGCGTGGGCAATCAGCCCCAGCATTTT.

This chain connects TRBV5-1 to TRBJ1-2; D remains unclear. V lost 0 bases to trimming and J lost 0 bases, with 6 bases between them. This CDR3 spans 14 amino acids. Germline CDR1 SGHRS, CDR2 YFSETQ. This chain's CDR3 is CASSLERPNYGYTF. The CDR3 DNA reads TGCGCCAGCAGCTTGGAGAGGCCTAACTATGGCTACACCTTC.

Details on this clone: One end of the junction is discordant with germline, which a read error may explain. The V call is TRBV2, the J call TRBJ1-2; D perhaps matches TRBD1 (5 bases). Per germline, CDR1 SNHLY and CDR2 FYNNEI. The CDR3 extends over 14 amino acids. CDR3 sequence: CASREDRQPYGYTF. The CDR3 DNA sequence: TGTGCCAGCAGGGAAGACAGACAACCCTATGGCTACACCTTC.

The genes are TRBV2 and TRBJ1-2; weak D call: TRBD1 (5 bases). This CDR3 comprises 13 residues. CDR1 and CDR2 from the germline V gene are SNHLY and FYNNEI. The ends were cut back, 3 bases at V and 8 bases at J, with 13 bases in the middle. This CDR3 is CASSDQGRFGYTF. CDR3 nucleotides: TGTGCCAGCAGTGACCAGGGAAGGTTCGGCTACACCTTC.

This clone was seen only once. The V gene is TRBV5-1, the J gene TRBJ2-5, with 8 bases lining up with TRBD1. Germline assignment: CDR1 SGHRS and CDR2 YFSETQ. The CDR3 loop spans 13 amino acids. V lost 3 bases, J lost 5 bases, and 3 bases stayed unmatched. CDR3 nucleotides: TGCGCCAGCAGCTGGGACAGGAGGGAGACCCAGTACTTC. Its translation is CASSWDRRETQYF.

This clone was observed once. V and J are TRBV7-9 and TRBJ1-1, with D uncertain. Trimming took 4 bases from V and 6 from J, leaving 12 bases between them. CDR3 length: 13 residues. Looked up from germline, CDR1 is SEHNR and CDR2 is FQNEAQ (reference sequence). CDR3 coding DNA: TGTGCCAGCAGCTCGCGCCCTAAGTCTGAAGCTTTCTTT. It is translated as CASSSRPKSEAFF.

This chain links TRBV5-1 with TRBJ2-2; D is uncertain. This CDR3 spans 13 amino acids. V was cut by 1 base and J by 5 bases, with 6 bases left in between. Germline V gives CDR1 SGHRS, CDR2 YFSETQ. The CDR3 DNA follows: TGCGCCAGCAGCTTGATTCCGACCGGGGAGCTGTTTTTT. This gives the protein CASSLIPTGELFF. Based on the CDR3 plus reference TRBV5-1 and TRBJ2-2, the full variable domain is KAGVTQTPRYLIKTRGQQVTLSCSPISGHRSVSWYQQTPGQGLQFLFEYFSETQRNKGNFPGRFSGRQFSNSRSEMNVSTLELGDSALYLCASSLIPTGELFFGEGSRLTVL.

The chain joins TRBV7-8 to TRBJ2-5, with 12 positions matching TRBD1. CDR3 length equals 15 residues. Trimming cost V 6 bases and J 4 bases; bases outside gene matches: 6. Germline assignment: CDR1 SGHVS and CDR2 FQNEAQ. The CDR3 DNA is TGTGCCAGCAGGCGACCGGGACAGGGGGCAGAGACCCAGTACTTC. Encoded protein: CASRRPGQGAETQYF.

V usage is TRBV9 and J usage is TRBJ1-6; D is unresolved. This CDR3 is 13 amino acids long. Germline assignment: CDR1 SGDLS and CDR2 YYNGEE. Trimming removed 0 bases at V and 7 bases at J, with 5 bases between. CDR3 protein: CASSVGANSPLHF. For the CDR3, the DNA is TGTGCCAGCAGCGTAGGGGCGAATTCACCCCTCCACTTT. The whole variable domain, filled in from reference TRBV9 and TRBJ1-6, reads DSGVTQTPKHLITATGQRVTLRCSPRSGDLSVYWYQQSLDQGLQFLIQYYNGEERAKGNILERFSAQQFPDLHSELNLSSLELGDSALYFCASSVGANSPLHFGNGTRLTVT.

This clone was counted only a few times. The chain recombines TRBV7-2 with TRBJ1-5; 9 bases match TRBD1. V shed 5 bases and J 4 bases; nucleotides not matched to a gene: 3. This CDR3 is 14 amino acids long. Germline values: CDR1 SGHTA, CDR2 FQGNSA. The CDR3 loop reads CASSPDRGNQPQHF. CDR3 coding DNA: TGTGCCAGCAGCCCGGACAGGGGAAATCAGCCCCAGCATTTT.

This sequence joins TRBV5-6 and TRBJ2-7; 11 bases match TRBD2. Germline-derived CDR1 and CDR2 are SGHDT and YYEEEE. V was pared by 4 bases and J by 6 bases, with 6 bases of the junction left unmatched. The CDR3 runs 14 residues. The CDR3 loop reads CASSPSGTSGEQYF. In nucleotides, the CDR3 is TGTGCCAGCAGCCCCTCCGGGACTAGCGGCGAGCAGTACTTC.

This chain links TRBV7-9 with TRBJ2-7; D is possibly TRBD1 (5 bases). Germline V gene data show CDR1 as SEHNR and CDR2 as FQNEAQ (reference sequence). There are 14 residues in the CDR3. V lost 1 base, J lost 6 bases, and 13 bases lay in between. CDR3 in DNA: TGTGCCAGCAGCTTAGAGGTCAGGGCCCTCGAGCAGTACTTC. This gives the protein CASSLEVRALEQYF.

The chain carries TRBV9 and TRBJ1-1; D unresolved. The CDR3 extends over 15 amino acids. Germline V gene lookup returns CDR1 SGDLS and CDR2 YYNGEE. Between the trimmed V and J ends, which lost 2 bases and 0 bases, there was a span of 11 bases. CDR3 region: CASSVQTVMNTEAFF. CDR3 nucleotide sequence: TGTGCCAGCAGCGTTCAAACAGTAATGAACACTGAAGCTTTCTTT.

The rearrangement joins TRBV15 to TRBJ2-4; the D gene is possibly TRBD2 (5 bases). Germline V CDR1 and CDR2: LNHNV, YYDKDF (reference sequence). There are 15 residues in the CDR3. V gave up 4 bases and J gave up 1 base, with 11 bases separating them. The DNA of the CDR3 is TGTGCCACCAGCACTAATTCGGGGGCCAAAAACATTCAGTACTTC. Amino acid sequence: CATSTNSGAKNIQYF.

This chain joins TRBV25-1 and TRBJ2-1; 14 bases map to TRBD2. CDR1 and CDR2 from the germline V gene are MGHDK and SYGVNS. V trimming: 4 bases; J trimming: 8 bases; junction bases outside the gene matches: 7. There are 16 residues in the CDR3. This CDR3 reads CASSGGLAGAGDEQFF. For the CDR3, the DNA is TGTGCCAGCAGTGGGGGACTAGCGGGAGCCGGAGATGAGCAGTTCTTC.

This CDR3 is CASSSLDRGAFF. The CDR3 DNA is TGTGCCAGTAGTAGCCTTGACAGGGGGGCTTTCTTT. The chain joins TRBV19 to TRBJ1-1, with TRBD1 identical over 9 bases. Germline CDR1 LNHDA, CDR2 SQIVND (reference sequence). With V trimmed by 4 bases and J by 11 bases, 5 bases remained unmatched. The CDR3 is 12 amino acids.

This sequence joins TRBV5-6 and TRBJ2-7; possibly TRBD2 for D (6 bases). The germline V gene has CDR1 SGHDT and CDR2 YYEEEE. V lost 4 bases and J lost 2, with 16 bases in between. This CDR3 contains 15 residues. The CDR3 protein is CASSPAGKSTYEQYF. The CDR3 region has the DNA TGTGCCAGCAGCCCAGCGGGCAAATCCACCTACGAGCAGTACTTC. The full variable domain, with the rest looked up from reference TRBV5-6 and TRBJ2-7, is DAGVTQSPTHLIKTRGQQVTLRCSPKSGHDTVSWYQQALGQGPQFIFQYYEEEERQRGNFPDRFSGHQFPNYSSELNVNALLLGDSALYLCASSPAGKSTYEQYFGPGTRLTVT.

The chain links TRBV6-1 to TRBJ2-1, with TRBD2 identical over 10 bases. Trimming removed 2 bases from V and 6 bases from J; junction bases left unmatched: 13. The CDR3 has 18 amino acids. Germline CDR1 reads MNHNS; CDR2 reads SASEGT. This CDR3 reads CASSELRDLAGDRNEQFF. The CDR3 nucleotides read TGTGCCAGCAGTGAATTAAGGGATCTAGCGGGAGATCGCAATGAGCAGTTCTTC.

This chain uses TRBV6-5 with TRBJ1-5; the D is unclear. This CDR3 comprises 12 residues. CDR1 is MNHEY, CDR2 SVGAGI, per germline. The V end lost 7 bases, the J end lost 5 bases, and 9 bases lay between the germline ends. DNA for the CDR3: TGTGCCAGCAAAGCGGGCTATCAGCCCCAGCATTTT. Amino acids: CASKAGYQPQHF.

V and J are TRBV7-9 and TRBJ2-1, with TRBD2 as a possible D gene (6 bases). Trimming pared 4 bases from V and 5 bases from J, leaving 12 bases between. CDR3 size: 14 residues. Germline V lookup: CDR1 SEHNR, CDR2 FQNEAQ (reference sequence). The CDR3 is CASSSRTTHNEQFF. The CDR3 nucleotides read TGTGCCAGCAGCTCCCGGACTACACACAATGAGCAGTTCTTC.

The genes are TRBV5-1 and TRBJ2-1, with 10 bases identical to TRBD1. The CDR3 consists of 17 residues. Trimming cost V 1 base and J 8 bases; bases outside gene matches: 12. CDR1 is SGHRS and CDR2 is YFSETQ in the germline V gene. CDR3 bases: TGCGCCAGCAGCTTGTTTCGGGGACAGGGGTTTACCGATGAGCAGTTCTTC. It encodes CASSLFRGQGFTDEQFF.